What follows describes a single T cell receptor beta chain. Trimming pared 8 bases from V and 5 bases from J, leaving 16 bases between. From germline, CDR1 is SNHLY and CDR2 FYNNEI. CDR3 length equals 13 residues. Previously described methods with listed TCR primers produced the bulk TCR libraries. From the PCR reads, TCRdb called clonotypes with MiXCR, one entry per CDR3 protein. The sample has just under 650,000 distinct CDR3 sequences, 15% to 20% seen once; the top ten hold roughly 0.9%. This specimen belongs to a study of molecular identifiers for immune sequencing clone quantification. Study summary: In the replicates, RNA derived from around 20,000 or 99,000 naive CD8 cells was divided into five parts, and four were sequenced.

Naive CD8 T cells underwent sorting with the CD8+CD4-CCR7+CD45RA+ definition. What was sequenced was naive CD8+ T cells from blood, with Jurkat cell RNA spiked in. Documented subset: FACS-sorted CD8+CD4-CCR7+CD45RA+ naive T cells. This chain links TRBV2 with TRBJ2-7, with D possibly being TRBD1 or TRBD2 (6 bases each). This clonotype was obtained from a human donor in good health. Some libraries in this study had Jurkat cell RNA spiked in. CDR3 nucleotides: TGTGCCAGCTGGTCTGGACAGCGGGACGAGCAGTACTTC. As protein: CASWSGQRDEQYF.